These 6 T cell receptor beta chains were all obtained from the same sample, sequenced in a study of T-cell reconstitution after alpha-beta-depleted transplantation in children. For TCRbeta, the library was prepared with unique molecular identifiers. TCRdb recomputed calls from the PCR reads with MiXCR, one row per CDR3 protein. The sample yields 300,000 to 350,000 distinct CDR3 sequences, around 15% seen once. The material sequenced was PBMCs, mostly from graft donor cells, taken 360 days after TCRalphabeta/CD19-depleted stem cell transplant. The receptors originated from a male patient aged 2 to 10 who had a stem cell transplant for acute lymphoblastic leukemia, so the T cells may come from the graft donor.

The CDR3 sequence is CASSQDRGFPYEQYF. DNA of the CDR3: TGCGCCAGCAGCCAAGATAGGGGATTCCCCTACGAGCAGTACTTC. V usage is TRBV4-3 and J usage is TRBJ2-7, with TRBD1 as a possible D gene (5 bases). The germline V gene has CDR1 LGHNA and CDR2 YSLEER. V gave up 0 bases and J gave up 2 bases, with 11 bases separating them. This CDR3 spans 15 amino acids.

The sample holds many counts of this clonotype. The gene calls are TRBV3-1 and TRBJ2-3; D is undetermined. Germline assignment: CDR1 LGHDT and CDR2 YNNKEL (reference sequence). The V gene lost 3 bases and the J gene lost 2 bases, with 12 bases spanning the gap. The length of the CDR3 is 15 residues. The DNA for the CDR3 is TGTGCCAGCAGCCATCCGGCCTTGCCCACAGATACGCAGTATTTT. Its translation is CASSHPALPTDTQYF.

This rearrangement joins TRBV10-3 to TRBJ2-6; D possibly corresponds to TRBD2 (5 bases). The CDR3 length is 16 residues. V was pared by 0 bases and J by 4 bases, with 10 bases between. The germline V gene encodes CDR1 ENHRY and CDR2 SYGVKD. The CDR3 loop is CAISESAGPGANVLTF. CDR3 nucleotide sequence: TGTGCCATCAGTGAGTCGGCGGGTCCAGGGGCCAACGTCCTGACTTTC.

Ten or more counts support this clonotype. The rearrangement joins TRBV4-3 to TRBJ1-5; the D is unclear. The germline V gene has CDR1 LGHNA and CDR2 YSLEER. V was trimmed by 0 bases and J by 4 bases, leaving 10 bases between them. The CDR3 covers 15 residues. The CDR3 region is CASSQDGRGNQPQHF. CDR3 coding DNA: TGCGCCAGCAGCCAAGATGGGCGGGGAAATCAGCCCCAGCATTTT.

In this sample, this clonotype turned up a few times. The CDR3 sequence: CASSSDLPSTDTQYF. The DNA for the CDR3 is TGTGCCAGCAGCTCGGACCTTCCTAGCACAGATACGCAGTATTTT. The chain couples TRBV2 to TRBJ2-3, with D unresolved. This CDR3 is built from 15 residues. Germline V CDR1 and CDR2: SNHLY, FYNNEI. Trimming took off 6 bases at V and 0 bases at J, with 13 bases between the two ends.

In its sample, this clonotype was seen a few times. The J gene is TRBJ2-3, the V gene TRBV5-1, with D tentatively TRBD2 (6 bases). Trimming stripped 0 bases from V and 2 bases from J, with 16 bases between. Per germline, CDR1 SGHRS and CDR2 YFSETQ. There are 17 residues in the CDR3. In nucleotides, the CDR3 is TGCGCCAGCAGCTTGGGAGTTGGCGGGAACCCCACAGATACGCAGTATTTT. Translated, it gives CASSLGVGGNPTDTQYF.